The subject of this entry is one T cell receptor beta chain. Its target is not known. These data originate in a study of response to subunit inactivated influenza vaccine. Regarding the study as a whole: The authors offered the suggestion that each seasonal influenza vaccination recruits few new T cells.

V shed 11 bases and J shed 1 base, with 23 bases lying between them. The length of the CDR3 is 16 residues. The germline V gene encodes CDR1 SEHNR and CDR2 FQNEAQ (reference sequence). TCRdb analysed the RT-PCR reads with MiXCR anew, one entry per CDR3 protein. In the table there are fewer than 250,000 distinct CDR3 sequences, roughly an eighth of which are singletons. This clonotype originated in a man between 45 and 60 years old who received an inactivated influenza vaccine. The chain carries TRBV7-9 and TRBJ1-1, with D unclear. Specimen: CD8+ T cells sorted from PBMCs, collected about 5 days after vaccination. The CDR3 nucleotides are TGTGCCGGCTCGAAGGGCGTCCGCGTGAAGAACACTGAAGCTTTCTTT. It is translated as CAGSKGVRVKNTEAFF. Full variable domain (remainder filled in from reference TRBV7-9 and TRBJ1-1): DTGVSQNPRHKITKRGQNVTFRCDPISEHNRLYWYRQTLGQGPEFLTYFQNEAQLEKSRLLSDRFSAERPKGSFSTLEIQRTEQGDSAMYLCAGSKGVRVKNTEAFFGQGTRLTVV.